What follows are 17 T cell receptor beta chains derived from one specimen sequenced in a study of blood T cell repertoires in COVID-19. TCRdb keeps only in-frame clones here, not all; method: immunoSEQ multiplex PCR. The table has around 300,000 clones, approximately 88% seen once. Specimen: PBMCs or T cells enriched from blood (not recorded which). Source of these receptors: a man under 40 who had recovered from COVID-19.

The CDR3 bases are TGTGCCAGCTCACCCGGGGGACTCACGGATCAGCCCCAGCATTTT. Its translation: CASSPGGLTDQPQHF. V is TRBV18 and J is TRBJ1-5; D may be TRBD1 (5 bases). The ends were cut back, 3 bases at V and 5 bases at J, with 14 bases in the middle. The CDR3 has 15 amino acids. CDR1 and CDR2 from the germline V gene are KGHSH and LQKENI.

On this clone itself: The same CDR3 can be traced to other DNA sequences in this sample. The chain recombines TRBV19 with TRBJ1-5, with D unresolved. Trimming cost V 1 base and J 0 bases, with 4 bases left between them. The CDR3 consists of 14 residues. From germline, CDR1 is LNHDA and CDR2 SQIVND (reference sequence). The CDR3 loop is CASSIGHSNQPQHF. For the CDR3, the DNA is TGTGCCAGTAGTATAGGTCATAGCAATCAGCCCCAGCATTTT.

The rearrangement uses TRBV12-3 or TRBV12-4 and TRBJ2-5; the match to TRBD2 covers 8 bases. J lost 3 bases, V lost 8 bases, and 5 bases had no gene match. There are 13 residues in the CDR3. The CDR3 is CASLSGGKETQYF. In DNA, the CDR3 is TGTGCCAGCCTGAGCGGGGGAAAAGAGACCCAGTACTTC.

The chain joins TRBV27 to TRBJ2-7; D ambiguous. CDR3 length equals 14 residues. CDR1 is MNHEY, CDR2 SMNVEV, per germline (reference sequence). Trimming stripped 0 bases from V and 1 base from J, with 7 bases between. Here the CDR3 reads CASSLSMRSYEQYF. The DNA of the CDR3 is TGTGCCAGCAGTTTATCAATGCGTTCCTACGAGCAGTACTTC.

The gene calls are TRBV18 and TRBJ1-5; the D is unclear. CDR3 length equals 17 residues. The germline V gene has CDR1 KGHSH and CDR2 LQKENI. V was cut by 4 bases and J by 5 bases, with 21 bases left in between. The CDR3 bases are TGTGCCAGCTCACTCTCGGGGAGGGCAATTCTAGATCAGCCCCAGCATTTT. This gives the protein CASSLSGRAILDQPQHF.

The chain carries TRBV7-6 and TRBJ2-1, with TRBD2 identical over 11 bases. V was pared by 5 bases and J by 1 base, with 10 bases of the junction left unmatched. The germline V gene has CDR1 SGHVS and CDR2 FNYEAQ. The CDR3 totals 18 residues. CDR3 DNA sequence: TGTGCCAGCAGCCCACCGGTAAGGACTAGCGGGTCCTACAATGAGCAGTTCTTC. Its translation: CASSPPVRTSGSYNEQFF.

The V call is TRBV5-4, the J call TRBJ2-3, with D perhaps TRBD2 (7 bases). Germline V CDR1 and CDR2: SGHNT, YYREEE (reference sequence). The germline V and J ends were trimmed by 0 bases and 5 bases, with 13 bases remaining between them. The CDR3 loop spans 15 amino acids. CDR3 nucleotide sequence: TGTGCCAGCAGCTTGGGGGGGGGCGTGGGAGATACGCAGTATTTT. Protein sequence: CASSLGGGVGDTQYF.

The chain recombines TRBV7-2 with TRBJ2-7; D possibly corresponds to TRBD1 (6 bases). The V gene's germline CDR1 is SGHTA and CDR2 FQGNSA. CDR3 length equals 13 residues. Trimming cost V 1 base and J 6 bases, with 10 bases left between them. CDR3 loop: CASSLGGPSEQYF. CDR3 DNA sequence: TGTGCCAGCAGCTTAGGGGGGCCCTCCGAGCAGTACTTC.

The gene calls are TRBV15 and TRBJ1-1, with no clear D. V lost 0 bases and J 2 bases, leaving 10 bases between the germline ends. The V gene's germline CDR1 is LNHNV and CDR2 YYDKDF (reference sequence). CDR3 length equals 15 residues. In DNA form, the CDR3 reads TGTGCCACCAGCAGAGATTATGCGGATAACACTGAAGCTTTCTTT. It encodes CATSRDYADNTEAFF.

V and J are TRBV7-2 and TRBJ2-3, with a weak D call TRBD1 (6 bases). Germline assignment: CDR1 SGHTA and CDR2 FQGNSA. The germline V and J ends were trimmed by 8 bases and 0 bases, with 18 bases remaining between them. This CDR3 contains 16 residues. The CDR3 nucleotides read TGTGCCAGCGCCCTTTCGACAGGCCATAGCACAGATACGCAGTATTTT. As protein: CASALSTGHSTDTQYF.

The chain combines TRBV28 with TRBJ1-5; 9 nucleotides agree with TRBD1. Germline loops: CDR1 MDHEN, CDR2 SYDVKM. V was pared by 3 bases and J by 4 bases, with 7 bases of the junction left unmatched. This CDR3 comprises 16 residues. The CDR3 is CASSFDRGWGNQPQHF. The CDR3 nucleotides read TGTGCCAGCAGTTTCGACAGGGGGTGGGGTAATCAGCCCCAGCATTTT.

CDR3 DNA: TGTGCCAGCAAACTAGCGGGGGTTTACACCGGGGAGCTGTTTTTT. It translates to CASKLAGVYTGELFF. The V and J genes are TRBV5-5 and TRBJ2-2; 11 nucleotides line up with TRBD2. This CDR3 has 15 residues. J was trimmed by 3 bases and V by 6 bases; bases with no gene match: 4. CDR1 SGHKS and CDR2 YYEKEE come from the germline V gene (reference sequence).

This chain joins TRBV18 and TRBJ1-5; perhaps TRBD1 as D (5 bases). V lost 5 bases, J lost 2 bases, and 7 bases lay in between. The CDR3 has 13 residues. Germline V CDR1 and CDR2: KGHSH, LQKENI. The CDR3 DNA sequence: TGTGCCAGCTCATCGACAGGCAATCAGCCCCAGCATTTT. Translating gives CASSSTGNQPQHF. The full variable domain, completed using reference TRBV18 and TRBJ1-5, is NAGVMQNPRHLVRRRGQEARLRCSPMKGHSHVYWYRQLPEEGLKFMVYLQKENIIDESGMPKERFSAEFPKEGPSILRIQQVVRGDSAAYFCASSSTGNQPQHFGDGTRLSIL.

The V and J genes are TRBV2 and TRBJ2-2; 12 nucleotides match TRBD1. Trimming took 6 bases from V and 2 from J; bases not matched to a gene: 4. The CDR3 sequence is 16 residues long. CDR1 is SNHLY, CDR2 FYNNEI, per germline. The CDR3 region has the DNA TGTGCCAGCAGACGGGGACAGGGGGCTAACACCGGGGAGCTGTTTTTT. This translates into CASRRGQGANTGELFF.

The genes are TRBV5-1 and TRBJ1-1, with D possibly TRBD1 on 5 matching bases. Germline assignment: CDR1 SGHRS and CDR2 YFSETQ. The CDR3 consists of 16 residues. The V and J ends lost 0 bases and 4 bases respectively, with 16 bases between them. The CDR3 spells CASSLDQRGWGTEAFF. CDR3 nucleotide sequence: TGCGCCAGCAGCTTGGACCAGCGGGGCTGGGGCACTGAAGCTTTCTTT.

This chain connects TRBV6-5 to TRBJ2-7, with TRBD2 matching over 10 bases. The germline CDR1 and CDR2 sequences are MNHEY and SVGAGI. The ends lost 7 bases at V and 2 bases at J; junction bases unmatched: 8. This CDR3 spans 15 amino acids. The CDR3 DNA reads TGTGCCAGCATCCTGACTAGCGGGCTAACCTACGAGCAGTACTTC. The encoded protein is CASILTSGLTYEQYF.

Notes on this clone: Other DNA sequences in the sample encode the same CDR3. This chain joins TRBV27 and TRBJ2-1, with D uncertain. This CDR3 has 15 residues. Germline-derived CDR1 and CDR2 are MNHEY and SMNVEV (reference sequence). V lost 5 bases, J lost 0 bases, and 11 bases lay in between. CDR3 loop: CASSPDWSSYNEQFF. The CDR3 region has the DNA TGTGCCAGCAGTCCTGACTGGAGCTCCTACAATGAGCAGTTCTTC.